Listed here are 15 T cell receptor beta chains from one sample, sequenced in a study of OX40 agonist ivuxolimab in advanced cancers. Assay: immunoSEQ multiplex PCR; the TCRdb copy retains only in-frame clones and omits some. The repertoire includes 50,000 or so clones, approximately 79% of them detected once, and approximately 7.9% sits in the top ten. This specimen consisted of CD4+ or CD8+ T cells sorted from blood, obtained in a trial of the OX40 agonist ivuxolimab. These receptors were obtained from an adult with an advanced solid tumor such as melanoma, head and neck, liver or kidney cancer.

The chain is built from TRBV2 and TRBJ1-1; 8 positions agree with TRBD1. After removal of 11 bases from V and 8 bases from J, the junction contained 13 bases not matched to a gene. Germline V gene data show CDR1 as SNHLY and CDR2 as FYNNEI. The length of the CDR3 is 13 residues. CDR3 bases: TGTGCCGGCACGACAGGGGCCGAGGAGGAAGCTTTCTTT. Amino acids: CAGTTGAEEEAFF.

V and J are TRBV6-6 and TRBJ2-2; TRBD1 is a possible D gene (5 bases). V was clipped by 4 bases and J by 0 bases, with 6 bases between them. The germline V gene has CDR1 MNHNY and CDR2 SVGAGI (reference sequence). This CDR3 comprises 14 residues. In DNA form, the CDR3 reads TGTGCCAGCAGTTTGACAGCGAACACCGGGGAGCTGTTTTTT. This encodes CASSLTANTGELFF.

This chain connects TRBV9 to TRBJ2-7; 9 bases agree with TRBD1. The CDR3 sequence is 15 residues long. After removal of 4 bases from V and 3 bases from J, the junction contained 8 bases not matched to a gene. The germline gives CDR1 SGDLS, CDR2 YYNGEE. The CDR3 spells CASSLQGAGVYEQYF. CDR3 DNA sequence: TGTGCCAGCAGCTTACAGGGGGCGGGAGTCTACGAGCAGTACTTC.

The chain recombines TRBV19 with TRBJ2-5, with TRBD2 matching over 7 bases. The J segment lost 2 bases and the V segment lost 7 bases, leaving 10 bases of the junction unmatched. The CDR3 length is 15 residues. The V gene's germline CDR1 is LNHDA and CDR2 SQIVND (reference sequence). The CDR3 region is CASNMGLAAQETQYF. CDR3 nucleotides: TGTGCCAGTAATATGGGTCTAGCGGCACAAGAGACCCAGTACTTC.

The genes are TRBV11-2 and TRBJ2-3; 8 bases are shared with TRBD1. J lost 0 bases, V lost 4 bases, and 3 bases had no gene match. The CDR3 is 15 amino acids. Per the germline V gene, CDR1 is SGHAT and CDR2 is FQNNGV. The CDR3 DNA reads TGTGCCAGCAGCTCCGGACAGGGAAGCACAGATACGCAGTATTTT. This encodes CASSSGQGSTDTQYF.

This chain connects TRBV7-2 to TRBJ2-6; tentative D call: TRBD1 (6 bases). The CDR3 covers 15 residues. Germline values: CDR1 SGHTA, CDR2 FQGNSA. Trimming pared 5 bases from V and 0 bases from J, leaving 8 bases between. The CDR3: CASSRGGSGANVLTF. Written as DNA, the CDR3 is TGTGCCAGCAGCCGAGGGGGCTCTGGGGCCAACGTCCTGACTTTC.

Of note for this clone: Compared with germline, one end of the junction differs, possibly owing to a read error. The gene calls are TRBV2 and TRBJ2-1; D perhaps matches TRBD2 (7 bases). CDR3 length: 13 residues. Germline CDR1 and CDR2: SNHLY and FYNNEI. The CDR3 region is CASASLGGVEQLF. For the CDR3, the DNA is TGTGCCAGCGCATCCTTAGGGGGGGTCGAGCAGCTCTTC.

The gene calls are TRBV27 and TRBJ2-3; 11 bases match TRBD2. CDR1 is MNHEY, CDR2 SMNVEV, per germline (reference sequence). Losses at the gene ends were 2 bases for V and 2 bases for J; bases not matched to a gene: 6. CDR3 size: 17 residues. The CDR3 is CASSLLGTSGDTDTQYF. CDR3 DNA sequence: TGTGCCAGCAGTTTACTCGGGACTAGCGGAGACACAGATACGCAGTATTTT.

The CDR3 sequence is CASSIDGSRLSTDTQYF. The DNA of the CDR3 is TGTGCCAGTAGTATAGACGGGAGTAGGCTAAGCACAGATACGCAGTATTTT. This sequence joins TRBV19 and TRBJ2-3; D is perhaps TRBD2 (6 bases). Trimming left V 0 bases short and J 0 bases short, with 13 bases between. The germline V gene encodes CDR1 LNHDA and CDR2 SQIVND (reference sequence). This CDR3 region has 17 residues.

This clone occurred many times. The CDR3 region is CASSEVSASEGPNNEQFF. The CDR3 coding sequence is TGTGCCAGCAGTGAAGTGTCCGCTAGCGAAGGGCCCAACAATGAGCAGTTCTTC. The chain links TRBV2 to TRBJ2-1, with D perhaps TRBD2 (6 bases). The CDR3 runs 18 residues. Germline values: CDR1 SNHLY, CDR2 FYNNEI. V was shortened by 1 base and J by 5 bases, with 21 bases between the two germline ends. The full variable domain, rest sourced from reference TRBV2 and TRBJ2-1, is EPEVTQTPSHQVTQMGQEVILRCVPISNHLYFYWYRQILGQKVEFLVSFYNNEISEKSEIFDDQFSVERPDGSNFTLKIRSTKLEDSAMYFCASSEVSASEGPNNEQFFGPGTRLTVL.

CDR3: CATSRGLINEQFF. CDR3 in DNA: TGTGCCACCAGCAGAGGCCTTATCAATGAGCAGTTCTTC. V and J are TRBV15 and TRBJ2-1, with D hard to call. The germline V and J ends were trimmed by 1 base and 6 bases, with 7 bases remaining between them. Per the germline V gene, CDR1 is LNHNV and CDR2 is YYDKDF (reference sequence). The CDR3 loop spans 13 amino acids.

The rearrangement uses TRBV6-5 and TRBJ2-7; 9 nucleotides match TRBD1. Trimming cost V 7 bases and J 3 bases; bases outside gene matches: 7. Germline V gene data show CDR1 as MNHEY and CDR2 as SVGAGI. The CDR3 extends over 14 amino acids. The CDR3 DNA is TGTGCCAGCACACCTACAGGGGGCCTCTACGAGCAGTACTTC. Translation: CASTPTGGLYEQYF.

For the CDR3, the DNA is TGTGCCTGGAGTGTATTGGTCTCCTACGAGCAGTACTTC. It translates to CAWSVLVSYEQYF. The chain employs TRBV30 and TRBJ2-7, with no clear D. Deletions cut 0 bases from V and 0 bases from J, with 6 bases between. The CDR3 contains 13 residues. Germline CDR1 and CDR2: GTSNPN and SVGIG (reference sequence).

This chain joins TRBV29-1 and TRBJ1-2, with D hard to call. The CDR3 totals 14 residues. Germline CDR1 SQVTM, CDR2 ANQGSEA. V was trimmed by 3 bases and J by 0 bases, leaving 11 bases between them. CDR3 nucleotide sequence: TGCAGCGTTGACATTAGGGATTCTAACTATGGCTACACCTTC. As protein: CSVDIRDSNYGYTF.

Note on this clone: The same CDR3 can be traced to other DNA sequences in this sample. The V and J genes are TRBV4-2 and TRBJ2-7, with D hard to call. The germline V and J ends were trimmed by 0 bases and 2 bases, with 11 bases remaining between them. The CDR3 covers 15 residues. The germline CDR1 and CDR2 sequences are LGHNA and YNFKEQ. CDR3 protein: CASSQESYQAYEQYF. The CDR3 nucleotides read TGTGCCAGCAGCCAAGAGAGCTACCAAGCCTACGAGCAGTACTTC.